The 25 T cell receptor beta chains below all came from one sample that was sequenced in a study of blood T cell repertoires in COVID-19 (dated by TCRdb to about 2020). Library preparation employed the immunoSEQ multiplex PCR assay. The source is immuneACCESS, and TCRdb retained only in-frame sequences with V and J called. Part of the clones is not carried over; for the studies checked, unresolved V genes explain less than half of this, and the remainder is unexplained. The sample contains over 100,000 clones, over 60% of them found a single time. The ten largest account for around 2% of the sample. The sample was peripheral blood. These receptors originate from a woman aged 70-85 years with acute or convalescent COVID-19.

The gene calls are TRBV6-5 and TRBJ2-7; perhaps TRBD2 as D (6 bases). Trimming shortened V by 8 bases and J by 4 bases, and 15 bases separated the two germline ends. CDR1 and CDR2 (germline): MNHEY, SVGAGI. This CDR3 has 13 amino acids. CDR3 sequence (DNA): TGTGCCAGCGGCCGGGACTCCCCGTACGAGCAGTACTTC. It codes for CASGRDSPYEQYF.

The chain is built from TRBV19 and TRBJ1-3; D gene ambiguous. Trimming removed 6 bases from V and 0 bases from J, with 15 bases in between. Germline V gene sequence: CDR1 LNHDA, CDR2 SQIVND (reference sequence). CDR3 length equals 16 residues. The CDR3 nucleotides read TGTGCCAGTAGAACGACCGGACTCAACTCTGGAAACACCATATATTTT. It yields the protein CASRTTGLNSGNTIYF.

This clone came up once. V gene TRBV2 combines with J gene TRBJ1-5; tentatively, D is TRBD1 (6 bases). V was cut by 5 bases and J by 6 bases, with 14 bases left in between. Per the germline V gene, CDR1 is SNHLY and CDR2 is FYNNEI. This CDR3 spans 14 amino acids. The DNA for the CDR3 is TGTGCCAGCAGTCCCTCCCGGACAGCTCAGCCCCAGCATTTT. Protein: CASSPSRTAQPQHF.

CDR3 nucleotides: TGTGCCAGCAGTCCGGGACTAGCGGGCCTAAGCTCCTACAATGAGCAGTTCTTC. It encodes CASSPGLAGLSSYNEQFF. The chain combines TRBV6-6 with TRBJ2-1; 12 bases fit TRBD2. V was clipped by 5 bases and J by 0 bases; unmatched bases: 8. The CDR3 has 18 amino acids. Germline V gives CDR1 MNHNY, CDR2 SVGAGI (reference sequence).

This clone was recorded a few times. V usage is TRBV6-2 or TRBV6-3 and J usage is TRBJ2-7; D is perhaps TRBD2 (5 bases). Trimming pared 0 bases from V and 6 bases from J, leaving 9 bases between. The germline V gene encodes CDR1 MNHEY and CDR2 SVGEGT. This CDR3 is built from 13 residues. The CDR3 reads CASSYSGAAEQYF. CDR3 nucleotides: TGTGCCAGCAGTTACTCGGGAGCAGCCGAGCAGTACTTC.

This clone was seen a single time. The genes are TRBV7-9 and TRBJ2-5, with TRBD2 identical over 8 bases. V dropped 5 bases and J dropped 5; count of bases not matched to a gene: 10. Germline loops: CDR1 SEHNR, CDR2 FQNEAQ (reference sequence). The CDR3 is 15 amino acids. In DNA form, the CDR3 reads TGTGCCAGCAGCCCAACCCGGGGGGGCTTGGAGACCCAGTACTTC. Translation gives CASSPTRGGLETQYF.

The genes are TRBV3-1 (or the pseudogene TRBV3-2) and TRBJ1-1, with D hard to call. The CDR3 totals 13 residues. Germline values: CDR1 LGHDT, CDR2 YNNKEL (reference sequence). V lost 1 base to trimming and J lost 5 bases, with 8 bases between them. This CDR3 reads CASSQGRWTEAFF. The CDR3 DNA reads TGTGCCAGCAGCCAAGGTAGATGGACTGAAGCTTTCTTT.

This rearrangement joins TRBV5-1 to TRBJ1-4, with 9 bases fitting TRBD1. The CDR3 sequence is 15 residues long. Per the germline V gene, CDR1 is SGHRS and CDR2 is YFSETQ. Trimming took 4 bases from V and 6 from J; bases not matched to a gene: 7. The CDR3 spells CASSLRTGVHEKLFF. As DNA, the CDR3 is TGCGCCAGCAGCCTACGGACAGGGGTTCATGAAAAACTGTTTTTT.

The V gene is TRBV14, the J gene TRBJ2-7; 9 bases match TRBD1. CDR3 length: 15 residues. V was clipped by 0 bases and J by 5 bases; unmatched bases: 5. CDR1 and CDR2 (germline): SGHDN, FVKESK. The CDR3 DNA sequence: TGTGCCAGCAGCCAAGAGCGACAGGGGGTCAACGAGCAGTACTTC. This encodes CASSQERQGVNEQYF.

This clone turned up a few times. The chain combines TRBV4-3 with TRBJ2-2; TRBD2 matches 7 bases. This CDR3 region has 15 residues. Germline V lookup: CDR1 LGHNA, CDR2 YSLEER. The trim removed 0 bases at V and 6 bases at J, leaving 4 bases unmatched. The CDR3, as DNA: TGCGCCAGCAGCCAAGATATGGGGGGGTCCGGGGAGCTGTTTTTT. Encoded protein: CASSQDMGGSGELFF.

A few counts support this clone. The chain is built from TRBV6-5 and TRBJ1-1; TRBD1 matches at 9 bases. Trimming cost V 0 bases and J 4 bases; bases outside gene matches: 0. The CDR3 loop spans 14 amino acids. The germline gives CDR1 MNHEY, CDR2 SVGAGI. The DNA for the CDR3 is TGTGCCAGCAGTTACTCGGACAGGGGCACTGAAGCTTTCTTT. It translates to CASSYSDRGTEAFF.

The chain uses TRBV7-2 and TRBJ1-1; maybe TRBD1 (5 bases). Germline lookup yields CDR1 SGHTA and CDR2 FQGNSA. The CDR3 is made up of 13 amino acids. Trimming left V 5 bases short and J 5 bases short, with 12 bases between. In DNA form, the CDR3 reads TGTGCCAGCAGCGAGTCGGGGGGGACTGAAGCTTTCTTT. This codes for CASSESGGTEAFF.

The chain couples TRBV7-2 to TRBJ2-3; 13 positions agree with TRBD2. The CDR3 spans 16 residues. The J segment lost 3 bases and the V segment lost 1 base, leaving 1 base of the junction unmatched. From germline, CDR1 is SGHTA and CDR2 FQGNSA. The CDR3 bases are TGTGCCAGCAGCTTAGGACTAGCGGGAGGAACAGATACGCAGTATTTT. Translation gives CASSLGLAGGTDTQYF.

CDR3 in amino acids: CASSGGHHNSPLHF. In DNA, the CDR3 is TGTGCCAGTAGTGGCGGACATCATAATTCACCCCTCCACTTT. V is TRBV19 and J is TRBJ1-6, with D possibly TRBD1 on 5 matching bases. The germline V and J ends were trimmed by 5 bases and 5 bases, with 10 bases remaining between them. Germline values: CDR1 LNHDA, CDR2 SQIVND (reference sequence). The CDR3 has 14 amino acids.

The genes are TRBV10-1 and TRBJ2-1, with D perhaps matching TRBD2 (5 bases). Germline CDR1 is WNHNN and CDR2 is SYGVQD (reference sequence). The V end was cut by 5 bases, the J end by 3 bases, with 17 bases between. The CDR3 consists of 16 residues. The CDR3 sequence: CASSSHGSGIYNEQFF. CDR3 DNA: TGCGCCAGCAGTTCCCATGGGAGCGGTATCTACAATGAGCAGTTCTTC.

This clone was picked up a small number of times. Other DNA sequences in this specimen translate into the identical CDR3. V gene TRBV6-5 combines with J gene TRBJ1-1; D is uncertain. CDR1 MNHEY and CDR2 SVGAGI come from the germline V gene. The CDR3 is 15 residues long. The V gene lost 0 bases and the J gene lost 8 bases, with 16 bases spanning the gap. The chain's CDR3 is CASSYSSSGGTEAFF. CDR3 sequence (DNA): TGTGCCAGCAGTTACTCATCCTCCGGAGGTACCGAAGCTTTCTTT.

Points on this clone: The sample has other DNA sequences that encode this CDR3 too. The chain couples TRBV4-1 to TRBJ2-7, with a possible D match to TRBD2 (6 bases). CDR1 and CDR2 from the germline V gene are MGHRA and YSYEKL. This CDR3 has 15 amino acids. The ends were cut back, 4 bases at V and 0 bases at J, with 13 bases in the middle. The CDR3 bases are TGCGCCAGCAGCCCCACCGCGGGGAGCTCCTACGAGCAGTACTTC. Its translation is CASSPTAGSSYEQYF.

In its sample, this clone was seen a few times. The chain employs TRBV11-2 and TRBJ1-1; D ambiguous. The V gene lost 1 base and the J gene lost 7 bases, with 10 bases spanning the gap. The CDR3 loop spans 13 amino acids. The V gene's germline CDR1 is SGHAT and CDR2 FQNNGV. The CDR3 DNA follows: TGTGCCAGCAGCTTAGGGTCTGGCGGTGAAGCTTTCTTT. This gives the protein CASSLGSGGEAFF.

V and J are TRBV6-1 and TRBJ1-2, with D maybe TRBD1 (5 bases). With 1 base removed from V and 6 bases from J, the gap between germline ends came to 15 bases. The CDR3 is made up of 15 amino acids. CDR1 and CDR2 (germline): MNHNS, SASEGT. As DNA, the CDR3 is TGTGCCAGCAGTGAAGGAGTGGGGGGGAGGGATGGCTACACCTTC. Protein: CASSEGVGGRDGYTF.

The chain joins TRBV11-2 to TRBJ1-2, with 8 bases aligning to TRBD1. This CDR3 is built from 16 residues. V dropped 4 bases and J dropped 1; count of bases not matched to a gene: 8. In germline, CDR1 is SGHAT, CDR2 FQNNGV. The CDR3 sequence is CASSSRQGRGNYGYTF. As DNA, the CDR3 is TGTGCCAGCAGCTCAAGACAGGGGCGGGGTAACTATGGCTACACCTTC. Full variable domain (missing parts from reference TRBV11-2 and TRBJ1-2): EAGVAQSPRYKIIEKRQSVAFWCNPISGHATLYWYQQILGQGPKLLIQFQNNGVVDDSQLPKDRFSAERLKGVDSTLKIQPAKLEDSAVYLCASSSRQGRGNYGYTFGSGTRLTVV.

This chain connects TRBV4-1 to TRBJ1-5; no reliable D call. The CDR3 has 15 amino acids. The V gene lost 1 base and the J gene lost 3 bases, with 10 bases spanning the gap. Germline loops: CDR1 MGHRA, CDR2 YSYEKL. CDR3 region: CASSQVSGSNQPQHF. The DNA of the CDR3 is TGCGCCAGCAGCCAAGTTTCGGGGTCCAATCAGCCCCAGCATTTT.

The CDR3 reads CASSFWPRLLNTGELFF. CDR3 nucleotides: TGTGCCAGCAGCTTTTGGCCTCGACTCCTTAACACCGGGGAGCTGTTTTTT. The gene calls are TRBV7-2 and TRBJ2-2; no clear D. CDR1 and CDR2 from the germline V gene are SGHTA and FQGNSA. CDR3 length: 17 amino acids. V lost 3 bases, J lost 2 bases, and 16 bases lay in between.

The chain has TRBV27 and TRBJ2-3; tentatively, D is TRBD2 (6 bases). The CDR3 covers 16 residues. Germline V gene data show CDR1 as MNHEY and CDR2 as SMNVEV (reference sequence). Between the trimmed V and J ends, which lost 3 bases and 0 bases, there was a span of 13 bases. CDR3 nucleotides: TGTGCCAGCAGTTTCTGGGTAGGGACTAGCACAGATACGCAGTATTTT. Translation: CASSFWVGTSTDTQYF.

This chain connects TRBV7-2 to TRBJ2-5, with TRBD1 identical over 8 bases. Trimming removed 1 base from V and 4 bases from J; junction bases left unmatched: 5. The CDR3 consists of 15 residues. Germline assignment: CDR1 SGHTA and CDR2 FQGNSA. The CDR3 DNA follows: TGTGCCAGCAGCTTAGGGACAGGGCTTGGAGAGACCCAGTACTTC. Amino acid sequence: CASSLGTGLGETQYF.

The genes are TRBV5-4 and TRBJ2-3; 11 bases are shared with TRBD2. CDR1 SGHNT and CDR2 YYREEE come from the germline V gene (reference sequence). The CDR3 is 15 amino acids. Trimming took 5 bases from V and 1 from J; bases not matched to a gene: 3. This chain's CDR3 is CASSTLAGGTDTQYF. In DNA form, the CDR3 reads TGTGCCAGCAGTACACTAGCGGGGGGCACAGATACGCAGTATTTT.